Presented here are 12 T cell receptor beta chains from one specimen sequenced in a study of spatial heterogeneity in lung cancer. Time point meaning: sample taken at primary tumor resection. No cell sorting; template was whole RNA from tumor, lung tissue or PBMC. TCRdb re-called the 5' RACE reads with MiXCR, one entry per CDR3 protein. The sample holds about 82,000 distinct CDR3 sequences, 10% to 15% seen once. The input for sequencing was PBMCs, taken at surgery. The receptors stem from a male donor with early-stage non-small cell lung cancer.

The CDR3 coding sequence is TGTGCCATCAGTGAAGGGCAGGAGACTGAAGCTTTCTTT. Translated, it gives CAISEGQETEAFF. The chain links TRBV10-3 to TRBJ1-1; D is unclear. Trimming removed 3 bases from V and 5 bases from J, with 10 bases in between. Germline-derived CDR1 and CDR2 are ENHRY and SYGVKD. The CDR3 is 13 amino acids.

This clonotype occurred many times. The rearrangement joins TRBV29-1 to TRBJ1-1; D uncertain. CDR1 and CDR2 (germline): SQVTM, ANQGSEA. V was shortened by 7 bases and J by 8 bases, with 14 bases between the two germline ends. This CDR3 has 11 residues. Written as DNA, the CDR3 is TGCAGCGCTCGAGTGGCAGGCGAAGCTTTCTTT. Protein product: CSARVAGEAFF.

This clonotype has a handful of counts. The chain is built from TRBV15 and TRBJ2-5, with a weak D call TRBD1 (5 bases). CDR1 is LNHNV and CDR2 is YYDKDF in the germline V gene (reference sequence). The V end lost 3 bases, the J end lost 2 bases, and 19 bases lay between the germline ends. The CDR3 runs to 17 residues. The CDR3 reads CATSSDFQGTGQETQYF. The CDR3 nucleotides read TGTGCCACCAGCAGCGACTTCCAGGGAACCGGGCAAGAGACCCAGTACTTC.

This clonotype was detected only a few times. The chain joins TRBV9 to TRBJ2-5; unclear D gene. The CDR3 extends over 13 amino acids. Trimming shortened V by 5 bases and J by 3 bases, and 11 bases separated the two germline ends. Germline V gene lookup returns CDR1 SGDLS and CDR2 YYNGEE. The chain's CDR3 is CASRPPGEETQYF. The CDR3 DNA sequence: TGTGCCAGCAGGCCGCCTGGGGAAGAGACCCAGTACTTC.

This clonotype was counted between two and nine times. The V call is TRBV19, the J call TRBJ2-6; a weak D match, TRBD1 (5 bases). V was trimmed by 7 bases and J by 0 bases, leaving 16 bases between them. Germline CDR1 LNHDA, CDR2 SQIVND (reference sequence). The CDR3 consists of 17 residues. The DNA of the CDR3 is TGTGCCAGTACCCACGACAGTTTCTACTCTGGGGCCAACGTCCTGACTTTC. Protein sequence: CASTHDSFYSGANVLTF.

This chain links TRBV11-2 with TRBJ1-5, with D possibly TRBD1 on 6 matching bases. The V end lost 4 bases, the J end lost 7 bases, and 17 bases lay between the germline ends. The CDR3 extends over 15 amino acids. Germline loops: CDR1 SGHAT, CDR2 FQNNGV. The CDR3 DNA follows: TGTGCCAGCAGCTCGGACAGCTCCTTCGGACAGCCCCAGCATTTT. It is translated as CASSSDSSFGQPQHF.

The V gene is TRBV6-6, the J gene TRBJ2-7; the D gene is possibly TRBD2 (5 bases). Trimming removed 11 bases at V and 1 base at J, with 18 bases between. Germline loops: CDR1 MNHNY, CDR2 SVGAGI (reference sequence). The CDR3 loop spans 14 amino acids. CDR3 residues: CAVKGPGVSYEQYF. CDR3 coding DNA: TGTGCCGTAAAGGGTCCCGGGGTTTCCTACGAGCAGTACTTC.

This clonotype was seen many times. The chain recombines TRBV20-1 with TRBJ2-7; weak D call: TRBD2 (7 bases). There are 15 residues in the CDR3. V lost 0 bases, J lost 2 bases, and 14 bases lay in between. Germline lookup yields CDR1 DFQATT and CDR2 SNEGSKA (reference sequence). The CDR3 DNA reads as TGCAGTGCTAGAGATGATGCGGGGGCCACCTACGAGCAGTACTTC. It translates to CSARDDAGATYEQYF.

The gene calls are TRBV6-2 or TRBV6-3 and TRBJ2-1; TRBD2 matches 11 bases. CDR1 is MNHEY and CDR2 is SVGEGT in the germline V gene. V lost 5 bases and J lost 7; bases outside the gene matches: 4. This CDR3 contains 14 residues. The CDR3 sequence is CASSPSGRSNEQFF. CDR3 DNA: TGTGCCAGCAGTCCTAGCGGGAGGTCTAATGAGCAGTTCTTC.

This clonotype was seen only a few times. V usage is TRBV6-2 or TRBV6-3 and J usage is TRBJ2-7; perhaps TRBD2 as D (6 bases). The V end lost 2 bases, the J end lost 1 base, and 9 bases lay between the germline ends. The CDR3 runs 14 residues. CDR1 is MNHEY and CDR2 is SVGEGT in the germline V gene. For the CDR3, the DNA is TGTGCCAGCAGTTACGAGGAGGGGTCCTACGAGCAGTACTTC. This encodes CASSYEEGSYEQYF.

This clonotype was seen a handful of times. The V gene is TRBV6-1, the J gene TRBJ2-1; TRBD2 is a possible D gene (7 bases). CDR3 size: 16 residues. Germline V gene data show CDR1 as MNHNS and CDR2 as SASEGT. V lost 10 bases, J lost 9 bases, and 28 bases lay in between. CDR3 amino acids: CATSASEGGGRGEQFF. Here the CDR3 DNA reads TGTGCCACCTCCGCCAGCGAGGGAGGGGGTAGGGGTGAGCAGTTCTTC.

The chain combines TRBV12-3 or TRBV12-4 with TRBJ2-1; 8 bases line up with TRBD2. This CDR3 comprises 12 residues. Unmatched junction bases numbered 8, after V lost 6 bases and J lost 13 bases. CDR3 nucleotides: TGTGCCAGCAGCGTCGGGGGGGCCTCCCAGTTCTTC. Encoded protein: CASSVGGASQFF.